The clone carrying this TCR beta chain was observed a few times. What it binds is not known. The same CDR3 is also encoded by other DNA sequences in this sample. The data derive from a study of long-term antiretroviral therapy in people with HIV. General study points: Diversity remained lower than transplant donor controls, even though it increased after ART.

The CDR3 covers 13 residues. The ends were cut back, 2 bases at V and 7 bases at J, with 9 bases in the middle. Germline loops: CDR1 SGHAT, CDR2 FQNNGV. Researchers report immunoSEQ v3.0 was run at survey level. The target of sequencing was about 35,000-50,000 T-cell genomes per sample. TCRdb's copy holds only in-frame clones and misses some; the assay was immunoSEQ multiplex PCR. The sample shows some 25,000 clones, approximately 90% of them seen only once. Sequencing was performed on unsorted PBMCs, taken 1.9 years after starting antiretroviral therapy. J is TRBJ1-5 and V is TRBV11-2; TRBD1 is a possible D gene (5 bases). This TCR was recovered from a woman between 25 and 40 years old with HIV. Here the CDR3 reads CASSLQGGQPQHF. Here the CDR3 DNA reads TGTGCCAGCAGCTTACAGGGTGGACAGCCCCAGCATTTT.